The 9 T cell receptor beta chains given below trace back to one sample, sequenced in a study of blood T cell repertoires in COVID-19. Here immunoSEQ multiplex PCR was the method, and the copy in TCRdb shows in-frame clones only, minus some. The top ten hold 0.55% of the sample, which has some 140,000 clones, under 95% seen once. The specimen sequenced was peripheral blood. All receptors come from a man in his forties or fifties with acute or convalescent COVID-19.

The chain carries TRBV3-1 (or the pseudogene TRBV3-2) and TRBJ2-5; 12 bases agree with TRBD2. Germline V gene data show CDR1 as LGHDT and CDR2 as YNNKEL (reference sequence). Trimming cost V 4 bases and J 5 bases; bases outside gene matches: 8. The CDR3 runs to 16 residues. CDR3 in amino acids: CASSPPTSGSRETQYF. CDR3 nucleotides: TGTGCCAGCAGCCCCCCGACTAGCGGGAGCCGGGAGACCCAGTACTTC.

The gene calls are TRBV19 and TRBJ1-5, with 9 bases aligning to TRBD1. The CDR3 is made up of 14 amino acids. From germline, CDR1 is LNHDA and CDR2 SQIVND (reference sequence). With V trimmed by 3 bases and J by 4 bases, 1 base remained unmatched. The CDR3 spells CASSMTGGNQPQHF. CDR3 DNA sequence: TGTGCCAGTAGTATGACAGGGGGTAATCAGCCCCAGCATTTT. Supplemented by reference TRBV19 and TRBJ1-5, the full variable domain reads DGGITQSPKYLFRKEGQNVTLSCEQNLNHDAMYWYRQDPGQGLRLIYYSQIVNDFQKGDIAEGYSVSREKKESFPLTVTSAQKNPTAFYLCASSMTGGNQPQHFGDGTRLSIL.

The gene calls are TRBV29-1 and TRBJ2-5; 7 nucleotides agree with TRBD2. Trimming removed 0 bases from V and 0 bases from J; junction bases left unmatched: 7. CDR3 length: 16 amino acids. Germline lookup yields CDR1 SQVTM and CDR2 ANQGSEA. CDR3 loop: CSVEDRASGNQETQYF. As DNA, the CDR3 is TGCAGCGTTGAAGATAGGGCTAGCGGAAACCAAGAGACCCAGTACTTC.

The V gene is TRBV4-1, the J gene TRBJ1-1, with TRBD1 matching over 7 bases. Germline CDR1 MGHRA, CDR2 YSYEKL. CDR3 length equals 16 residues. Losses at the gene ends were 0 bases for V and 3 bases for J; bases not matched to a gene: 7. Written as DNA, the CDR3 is TGCGCCAGCAGCCAAGAGACAGGGTTTTATGACACTGAAGCTTTCTTT. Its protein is CASSQETGFYDTEAFF.

The DNA of the CDR3 is TGTGCCAGCAGCCAGGGGGCTGGAACTGAAGCTTTCTTT. This codes for CASSQGAGTEAFF. This sequence joins TRBV16 and TRBJ1-1; a possible D gene is TRBD1 (6 bases). Trimming took off 3 bases at V and 5 bases at J, with 10 bases between the two ends. This CDR3 is 13 amino acids long. CDR1 KGHSY and CDR2 FQNENV come from the germline V gene.

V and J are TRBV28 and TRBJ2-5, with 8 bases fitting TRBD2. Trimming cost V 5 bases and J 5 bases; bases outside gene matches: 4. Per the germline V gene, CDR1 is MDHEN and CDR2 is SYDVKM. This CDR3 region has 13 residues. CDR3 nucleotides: TGTGCCAGCAGTACGGGGGGGGCGGAGACCCAGTACTTC. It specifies CASSTGGAETQYF. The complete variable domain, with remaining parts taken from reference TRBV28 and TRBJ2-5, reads DVKVTQSSRYLVKRTGEKVFLECVQDMDHENMFWYRQDPGLGLRLIYFSYDVKMKEKGDIPEGYSVSREKKERFSLILESASTNQTSMYLCASSTGGAETQYFGPGTRLLVL.

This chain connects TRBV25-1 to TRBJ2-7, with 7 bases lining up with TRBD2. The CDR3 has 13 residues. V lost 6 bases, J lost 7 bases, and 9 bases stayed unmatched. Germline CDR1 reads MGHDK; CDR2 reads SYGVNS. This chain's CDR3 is CASSLMGGNEQYF. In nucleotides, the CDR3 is TGTGCCAGCAGCCTAATGGGGGGGAATGAGCAGTACTTC.

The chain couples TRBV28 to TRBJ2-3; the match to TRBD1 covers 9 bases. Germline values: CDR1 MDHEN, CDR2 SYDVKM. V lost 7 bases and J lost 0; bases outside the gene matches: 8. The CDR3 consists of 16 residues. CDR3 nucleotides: TGTGCCAGCAAGTTGGGACAGGGAATAAGCACAGATACGCAGTATTTT. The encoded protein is CASKLGQGISTDTQYF.

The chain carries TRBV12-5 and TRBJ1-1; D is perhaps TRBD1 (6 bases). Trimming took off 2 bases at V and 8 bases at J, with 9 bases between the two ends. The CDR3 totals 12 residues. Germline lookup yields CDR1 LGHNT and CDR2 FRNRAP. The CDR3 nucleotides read TGTGCTAGTGGTTTGTCCAGGGGCGAAGCTTTCTTT. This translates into CASGLSRGEAFF.